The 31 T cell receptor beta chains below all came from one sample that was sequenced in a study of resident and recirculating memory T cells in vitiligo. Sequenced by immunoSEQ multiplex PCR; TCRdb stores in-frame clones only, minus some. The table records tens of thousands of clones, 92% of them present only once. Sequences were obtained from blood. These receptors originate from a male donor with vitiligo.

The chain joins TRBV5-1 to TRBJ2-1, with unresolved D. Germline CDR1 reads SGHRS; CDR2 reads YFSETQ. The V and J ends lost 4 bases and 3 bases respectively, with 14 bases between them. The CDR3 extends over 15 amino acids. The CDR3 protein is CASSPEDNSYNEQFF. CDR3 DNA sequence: TGCGCCAGCAGCCCCGAAGATAATAGCTACAATGAGCAGTTCTTC.

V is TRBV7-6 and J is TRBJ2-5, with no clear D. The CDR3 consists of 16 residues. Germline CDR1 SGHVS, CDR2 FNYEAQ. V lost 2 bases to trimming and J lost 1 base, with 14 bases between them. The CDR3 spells CASSLSITNLQETQYF. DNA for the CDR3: TGTGCCAGCAGCTTATCGATCACAAACCTCCAAGAGACCCAGTACTTC.

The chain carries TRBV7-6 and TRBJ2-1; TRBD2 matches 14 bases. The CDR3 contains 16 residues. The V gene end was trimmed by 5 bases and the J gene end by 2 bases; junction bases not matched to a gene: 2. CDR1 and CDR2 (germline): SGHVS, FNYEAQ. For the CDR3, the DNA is TGTGCCAGCAGCCCGGGACTAGCGGGAGCCTACAATGAGCAGTTCTTC. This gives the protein CASSPGLAGAYNEQFF.

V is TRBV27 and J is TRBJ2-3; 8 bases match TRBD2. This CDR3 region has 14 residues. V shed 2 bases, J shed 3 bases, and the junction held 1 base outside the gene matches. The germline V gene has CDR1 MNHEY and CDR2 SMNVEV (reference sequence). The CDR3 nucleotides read TGTGCCAGCAGTTTAGTAGCGGGAACAGATACGCAGTATTTT. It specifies CASSLVAGTDTQYF.

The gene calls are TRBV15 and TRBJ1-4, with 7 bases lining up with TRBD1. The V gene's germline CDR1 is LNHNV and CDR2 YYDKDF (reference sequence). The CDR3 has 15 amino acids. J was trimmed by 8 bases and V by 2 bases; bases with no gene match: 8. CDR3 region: CATSRTPVGGEKLFF. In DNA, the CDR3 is TGTGCCACCAGCAGAACCCCCGTAGGGGGCGAAAAACTGTTTTTT.

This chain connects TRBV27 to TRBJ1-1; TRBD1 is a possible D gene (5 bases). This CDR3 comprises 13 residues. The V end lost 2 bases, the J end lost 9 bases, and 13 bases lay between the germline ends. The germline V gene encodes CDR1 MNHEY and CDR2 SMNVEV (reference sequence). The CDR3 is CASSLKGIQKAFF. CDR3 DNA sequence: TGTGCCAGCAGTTTAAAGGGGATACAGAAAGCTTTCTTT.

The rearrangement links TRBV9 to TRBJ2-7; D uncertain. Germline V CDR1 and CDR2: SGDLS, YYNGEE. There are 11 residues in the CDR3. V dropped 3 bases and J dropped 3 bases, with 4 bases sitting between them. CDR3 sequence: CASSAGYEQYF. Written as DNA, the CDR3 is TGTGCCAGCAGCGCCGGCTACGAGCAGTACTTC.

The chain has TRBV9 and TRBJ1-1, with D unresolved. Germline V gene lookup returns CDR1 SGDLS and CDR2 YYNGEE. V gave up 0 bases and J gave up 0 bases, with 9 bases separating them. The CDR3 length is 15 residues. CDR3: CASSVDPVMNTEAFF. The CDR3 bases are TGTGCCAGCAGCGTAGACCCGGTCATGAACACTGAAGCTTTCTTT.

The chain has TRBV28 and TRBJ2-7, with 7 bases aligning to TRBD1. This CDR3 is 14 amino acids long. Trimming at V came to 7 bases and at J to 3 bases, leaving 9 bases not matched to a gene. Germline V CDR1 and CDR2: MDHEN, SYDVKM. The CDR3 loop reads CASITRDRVYEQYF. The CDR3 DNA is TGTGCCAGCATCACCCGGGACAGAGTCTACGAGCAGTACTTC.

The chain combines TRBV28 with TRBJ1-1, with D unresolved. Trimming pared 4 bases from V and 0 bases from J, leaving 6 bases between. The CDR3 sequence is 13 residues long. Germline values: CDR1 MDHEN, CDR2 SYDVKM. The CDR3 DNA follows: TGTGCCAGCAGTTCTTATATGAACACTGAAGCTTTCTTT. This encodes CASSSYMNTEAFF.

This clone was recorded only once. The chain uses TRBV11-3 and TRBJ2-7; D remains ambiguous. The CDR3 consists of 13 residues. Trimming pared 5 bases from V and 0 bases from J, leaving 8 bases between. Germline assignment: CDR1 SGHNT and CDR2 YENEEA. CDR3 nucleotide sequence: TGTGCCAGCAGCCCAGACAACTCCTACGAGCAGTACTTC. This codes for CASSPDNSYEQYF.

The CDR3 spells CASSEMGQTAYEQYF. CDR3 in DNA: TGTGCCAGCAGTGAAATGGGACAGACTGCATACGAGCAGTACTTC. The chain combines TRBV2 with TRBJ2-7, with 7 bases fitting TRBD1. J gave up 4 bases and V 2 bases, and 8 bases lay outside the gene matches. The CDR3 length is 15 residues. Looked up from germline, CDR1 is SNHLY and CDR2 is FYNNEI.

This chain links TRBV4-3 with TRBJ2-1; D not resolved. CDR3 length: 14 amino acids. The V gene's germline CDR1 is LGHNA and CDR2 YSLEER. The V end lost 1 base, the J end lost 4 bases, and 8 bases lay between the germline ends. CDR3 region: CASSQGGSYNEQFF. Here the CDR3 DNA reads TGCGCCAGCAGCCAAGGCGGCAGTTACAATGAGCAGTTCTTC.

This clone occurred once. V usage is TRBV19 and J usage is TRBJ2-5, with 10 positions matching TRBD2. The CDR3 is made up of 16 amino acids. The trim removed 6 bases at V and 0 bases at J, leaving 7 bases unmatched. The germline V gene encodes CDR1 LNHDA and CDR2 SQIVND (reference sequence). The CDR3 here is CASSHSSGSYQETQYF. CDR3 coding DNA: TGTGCCAGTAGCCACTCTAGCGGGAGTTACCAAGAGACCCAGTACTTC.

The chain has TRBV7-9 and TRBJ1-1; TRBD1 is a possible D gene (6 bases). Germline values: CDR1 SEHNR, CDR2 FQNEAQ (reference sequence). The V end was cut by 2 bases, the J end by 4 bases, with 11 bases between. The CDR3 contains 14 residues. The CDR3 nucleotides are TGTGCCAGCAGCTTAACCTTACAGGGCACTGAAGCTTTCTTT. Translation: CASSLTLQGTEAFF.

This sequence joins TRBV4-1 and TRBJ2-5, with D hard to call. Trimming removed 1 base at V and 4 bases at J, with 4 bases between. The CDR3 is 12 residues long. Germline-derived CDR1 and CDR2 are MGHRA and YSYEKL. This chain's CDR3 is CASSQAGETQYF. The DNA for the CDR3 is TGCGCCAGCAGCCAAGCGGGAGAGACCCAGTACTTC.

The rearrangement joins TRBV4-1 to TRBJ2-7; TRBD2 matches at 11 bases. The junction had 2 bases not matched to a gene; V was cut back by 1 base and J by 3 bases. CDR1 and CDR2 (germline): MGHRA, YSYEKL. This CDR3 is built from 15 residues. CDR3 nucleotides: TGCGCCAGCAGCCAAGGACTAGCGGGAAGCTACGAGCAGTACTTC. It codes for CASSQGLAGSYEQYF.

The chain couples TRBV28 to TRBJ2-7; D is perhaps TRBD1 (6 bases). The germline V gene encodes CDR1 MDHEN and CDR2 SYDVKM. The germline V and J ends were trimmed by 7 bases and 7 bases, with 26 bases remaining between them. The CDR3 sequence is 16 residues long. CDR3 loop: CASTAGTTSRPWEQYF. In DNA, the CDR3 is TGTGCCAGCACCGCCGGGACAACCTCCCGCCCTTGGGAGCAGTACTTC.

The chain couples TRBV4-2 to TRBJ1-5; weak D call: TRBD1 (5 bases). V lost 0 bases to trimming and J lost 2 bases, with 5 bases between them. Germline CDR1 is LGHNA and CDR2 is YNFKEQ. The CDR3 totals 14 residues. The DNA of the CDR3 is TGTGCCAGCAGCCAAGAAGGGGGCAATCAGCCCCAGCATTTT. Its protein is CASSQEGGNQPQHF.

CDR3 amino acids: CASSYSQGLAGGEQYF. Here the CDR3 DNA reads TGTGCCAGCAGTTACTCGCAGGGACTAGCGGGGGGCGAGCAGTACTTC. The V call is TRBV6-5, the J call TRBJ2-7; 15 bases are shared with TRBD2. CDR1 is MNHEY, CDR2 SVGAGI, per germline. The CDR3 sequence is 16 residues long. J gave up 6 bases and V 0 bases, and 3 bases lay outside the gene matches.

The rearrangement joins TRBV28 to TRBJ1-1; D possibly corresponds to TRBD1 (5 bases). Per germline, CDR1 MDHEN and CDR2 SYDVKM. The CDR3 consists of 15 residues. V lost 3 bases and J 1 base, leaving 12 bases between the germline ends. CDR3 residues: CASSFPDRPNTEAFF. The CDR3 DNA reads TGTGCCAGCAGTTTCCCCGACAGACCGAACACTGAAGCTTTCTTT.

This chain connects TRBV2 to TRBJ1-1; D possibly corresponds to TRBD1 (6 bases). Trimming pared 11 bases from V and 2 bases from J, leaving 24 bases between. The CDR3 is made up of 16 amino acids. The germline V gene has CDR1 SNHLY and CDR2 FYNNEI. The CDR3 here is CAGGGEVTTGNTEAFF. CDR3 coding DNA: TGTGCCGGTGGGGGGGAGGTCACGACAGGAAACACTGAAGCTTTCTTT.

CDR3 residues: CAIDRQNTEAFF. The CDR3 DNA is TGTGCCATCGACAGACAGAACACTGAAGCTTTCTTT. The chain uses TRBV6-1 and TRBJ1-1; TRBD1 is a possible D gene (5 bases). This CDR3 is built from 12 residues. V was trimmed by 10 bases and J by 1 base, leaving 10 bases between them. CDR1 and CDR2 (germline): MNHNS, SASEGT.

CDR3 sequence reads: CAISALQQGIYEQYF. The CDR3 nucleotides read TGTGCCATCAGCGCCCTCCAACAGGGTATCTACGAGCAGTACTTC. The chain combines TRBV10-3 with TRBJ2-7; a weak D match, TRBD1 (6 bases). Germline CDR1 and CDR2: ENHRY and SYGVKD. The CDR3 is 15 residues long. Trimming took 6 bases from V and 3 from J, leaving 18 bases between them.

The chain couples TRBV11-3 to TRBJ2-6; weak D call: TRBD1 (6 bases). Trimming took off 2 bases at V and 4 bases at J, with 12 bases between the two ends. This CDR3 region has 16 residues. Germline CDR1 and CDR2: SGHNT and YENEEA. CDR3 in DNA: TGTGCCAGCAGCTTAAGGTGGGGGCTCGGGGCCAACGTCCTGACTTTC. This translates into CASSLRWGLGANVLTF.

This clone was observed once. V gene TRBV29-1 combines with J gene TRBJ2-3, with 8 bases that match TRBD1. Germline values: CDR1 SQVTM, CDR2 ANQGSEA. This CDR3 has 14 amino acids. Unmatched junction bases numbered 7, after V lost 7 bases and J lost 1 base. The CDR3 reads CSASQGARTDTQYF. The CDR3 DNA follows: TGCAGCGCCAGCCAGGGGGCCCGCACAGATACGCAGTATTTT.

CDR3 in amino acids: CASSSGQGRDTGELFF. For the CDR3, the DNA is TGTGCCAGCAGCTCCGGACAGGGGCGGGACACCGGGGAGCTGTTTTTT. This chain connects TRBV7-9 to TRBJ2-2; 9 bases map to TRBD1. The V segment lost 4 bases and the J segment 3 bases; nucleotides outside the gene matches: 6. CDR1 and CDR2 (germline): SEHNR, FQNEAQ (reference sequence). This CDR3 has 16 residues.

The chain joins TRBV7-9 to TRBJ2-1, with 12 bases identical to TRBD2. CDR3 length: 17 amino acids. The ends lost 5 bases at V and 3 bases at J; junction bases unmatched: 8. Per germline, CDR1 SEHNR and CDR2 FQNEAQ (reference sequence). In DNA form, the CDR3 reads TGTGCCAGCAGCCGATCCGGGACTAGCGGGCTCTACAATGAGCAGTTCTTC. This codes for CASSRSGTSGLYNEQFF.

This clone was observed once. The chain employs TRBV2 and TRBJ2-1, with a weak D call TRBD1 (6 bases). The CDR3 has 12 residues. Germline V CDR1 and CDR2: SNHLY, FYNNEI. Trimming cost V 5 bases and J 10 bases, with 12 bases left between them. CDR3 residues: CASSSQGGEQFF. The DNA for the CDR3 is TGTGCCAGCAGTTCACAGGGTGGAGAGCAGTTCTTC.

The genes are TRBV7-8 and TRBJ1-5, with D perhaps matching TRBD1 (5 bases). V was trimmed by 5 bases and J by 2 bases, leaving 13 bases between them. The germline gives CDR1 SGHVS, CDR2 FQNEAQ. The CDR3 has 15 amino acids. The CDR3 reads CASSRPGIGNQPQHF. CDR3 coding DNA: TGTGCCAGCAGCAGACCAGGGATAGGCAATCAGCCCCAGCATTTT.

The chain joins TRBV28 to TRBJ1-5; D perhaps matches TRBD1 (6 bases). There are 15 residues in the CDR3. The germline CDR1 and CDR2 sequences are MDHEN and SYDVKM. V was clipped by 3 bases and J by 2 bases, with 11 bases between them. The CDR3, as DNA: TGTGCCAGCAGTTTGAAGGGGGTCGGCAATCAGCCCCAGCATTTT. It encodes CASSLKGVGNQPQHF.